This entry is about one TCR beta chain. This clonotype was detected many times. Its antigen remains unidentified. Base qualities were left out, and no much larger clone turns up one base away. This entry comes from a study of T cells in Graves' hyperthyroidism and ophthalmopathy (dated by TCRdb to 2018 to 2020). Turning to the overall study: Peripheral blood samples were taken at initial diagnosis, before any treatment was given. In several Graves' hyperthyroidism patients, the study also compared T-cell repertoires from thyroid tissue with T-cell repertoires from blood. To identify TCR V-J signatures that set the groups apart, the researchers used a discovery cohort of 100 patients, made up of about 44 with Graves' ophthalmopathy and about 60 with stable Graves' hyperthyroidism. Once sampling was done, hyperthyroidism patients were given methimazole at a starting dose of 30 mg daily, whereas ophthalmopathy patients were given high-dose intravenous methylprednisolone. The 90 to 100 discovery patients were randomly divided into training and test sets at a 7:3 ratio. According to the paper, TCR Vbeta CDR3 sequencing was carried out on some 130 peripheral blood samples, which came from around 43 ophthalmopathy, around 74 hyperthyroidism and some 17 progressor patients. Prospective prediction of ophthalmopathy was tested in an independent validation cohort of fewer than 20 hyperthyroidism patients and some 17 patients who later progressed to ophthalmopathy. Results the study describes overall, beyond this receptor: In validation, progression to ophthalmopathy was predicted by the model with more than 65% sensitivity and roughly 72% specificity, a median of 6.5 months before onset. A model built on a 13 V-J signature distinguished ophthalmopathy from stable hyperthyroidism, reaching 87.88% sensitivity and under 84% specificity in cross-validation and 80%/75% in testing. Blood samples also contained most of the expanded thyroid clonotypes (frequency above 0.001), which suggests that blood repertoires may reflect thyroid immune responses. Sample size was not statistically predetermined, and investigators were not blinded to group allocation.

Graves' hyperthyroidism was defined as stable when no progression to ophthalmopathy occurred over 18 months of follow-up. Hyperthyroidism patients were aged 18 to 65 years and newly diagnosed, with disease duration of less than 2 months. The study excluded patients with uncontrolled infections, other autoimmune diseases, pregnancy or lactation. Clinical symptoms, serum thyroxine and TRAb, thyroid ultrasound, and orbital computed tomography formed the basis for the diagnoses. PBMCs were separated from approximately 10 ml of fresh peripheral blood using Ficoll-Paque density gradient centrifugation. Total RNA was extracted using Trizol reagent, and RNA quality was assessed on an Agilent 2100 Bioanalyzer. CDR1 is given as MNHNS and CDR2 as SASEGT, both from the germline V gene. Trimming costs V 8 bases and J 0 bases, and their ends lie 14 bases apart. The CDR3 runs 14 residues from the cysteine to the phenylalanine. Solely the CDR3 DNA is kept, with 42 bases framed from the first base.

The TCR beta CDR3 regions were amplified from RNA transcripts. A first-round RT-PCR of the TCR CDR3 used the HTBI primer set with the Qiagen OneStep RT-PCR kit. Libraries were constructed in a second round of multiplex PCR, after which size selection and purification were carried out. Libraries were sequenced paired-end with 100 bp reads on an Illumina HiSeq2000. On the authors' methods: SOAPnuke was used to process the raw data, removing reads that contained adapters or uncalled bases, had a mean Phred below 15, or lacked an exact match to the constant primer or identifier. High-quality paired reads were merged using COPE v1.2.5, and each unique nucleotide sequence was defined as a clonotype. MiTCR v1.1 was used to align the clonotypes against IMGT TRBV, TRBD and TRBJ reference segments. Analysis was restricted to V-J combinations with a frequency above 0.0001, which covered about 99% of repertoires. A TCS score was defined as the ratio between F50 (clonal expansion) and ExV (chaos), using BLOSUM62-based TCRdist between CDR3 peptides within each V-J. Welch's t-statistics and random forest reduced 500 to 650 V-J features to roughly 13, which were used in a naive Bayes classifier (R e1071). The public reads were reanalyzed by TCRdb: fastp trimming at Q25, MiXCR alignment, in-frame beta chains only. When rows share a CDR3 protein, they turn into one entry using the most common DNA and genes. In this record, the V and J calls reflect TCRdb's handling and not the investigators' own analysis. This sample comprises 350,000 to 400,000 distinct CDR3 sequences, roughly 19% of them detected only once. In total, the top ten clones hold about 3.5% of the sample.

Sequenced sample: blood. This chain is built from TRBV6-1 and TRBJ2-7; there is no confident call for the D gene. This clonotype originated in a woman aged 18-35 years with Graves' hyperthyroidism. At the DNA level, the sequence is TGTGCCAGCTTACCCCGACGGTACTCCTACGAGCAGTACTTC. Its coded protein is CASLPRRYSYEQYF.